A single T cell receptor (beta chain) is shown here with its context. The table came from immunoSEQ multiplex PCR; TCRdb's copy has only in-frame clones and leaves some out. The data show about 210,000 clones, 80% to 90% seen once. These data come from a study of blood T cell repertoires in COVID-19. What was sequenced was peripheral blood. This sequence originates from a man younger than 35 with active or convalescent COVID-19.

The DNA for the CDR3 is TGTGCCAGCAGCCAAGAGGTAGGGGTTCTGAACAATCAGCCCCAGCATTTT. The encoded protein is CASSQEVGVLNNQPQHF. The chain combines TRBV4-2 with TRBJ1-5; possibly TRBD1 for D (5 bases). Trimming removed 0 bases from V and 3 bases from J, with 15 bases in between. CDR3 length: 17 residues. Germline CDR1 LGHNA, CDR2 YNFKEQ.